What follows is one T cell receptor (beta chain) and its context. This clonotype was recorded a few times. What this receptor recognizes is not known. No much larger clonotype is one base removed from it; base qualities were not supplied. Relative to germline, V is missing 5 bases and J is missing 10 bases, with 6 bases of the junction outside any gene match. From the cysteine up to the phenylalanine, the CDR3 has a length of 13 residues. Of all the DNA, just the CDR3 is kept, 39 bases in frame from base 1. CDR1 and CDR2 are drawn from the germline V gene (reference sequence): LNHDA, SQIVND. Without any cell sorting, total RNA and DNA were co-extracted from about 20-30 mg of bulk tissue using the AllPrep DNA/RNA mini kit. Roughly five patients with histopathologically diagnosed primary liver carcinoma underwent surgical resection in China between 2015 and 2016. At the time of sampling, the patients had chronic HBV infection and had not received any treatment. Five spatially separated regions were sampled from each tumor: the superior, inferior, left-lateral and right-lateral poles, plus the tumor centre. Histological examination found more than 75% viable tumor cells in every tumor sample. Fresh tumor and adjacent tissue pieces were bisected; one half was stored in RNAlater at -80°C, the other sent for histology.

This sample is drawn from a study of tumor-infiltrating lymphocytes in primary liver carcinoma (dated by TCRdb to about 2017). About the study as a whole: Of the five patients, three men and two women aged 30 to 69 years, four had hepatocellular carcinoma and one had combined HCC and intrahepatic cholangiocarcinoma. Tumors of the five patients were stage T1-T3 N0M0 with maximum diameters of roughly 4.2 to 11 cm. Roughly 3.5 to 8 million productive TCRbeta reads were obtained per sample, and no significant difference in read depth was found between tissue types. TCRbeta repertoire sequencing, expression microarrays and whole-exome sequencing were combined in the study across five regions of each liver tumor, with adjacent normal tissue and blood also included. TCRbeta repertoire sequencing covered approximately 35 specimens from 5 patients: roughly 25 tumor regions, 5 adjacent noncancerous liver tissues and 5 peripheral blood samples. Agilent mRNA microarray profiling was performed on the approximately 27 tumor region samples to relate TCRbeta repertoire diversity to the local molecular phenotype. High reproducibility was observed for the technical replicate repertoires, with mean shared-clone rates roughly 0.87 and correlation coefficients above 0.98.

A constant-region primer and ProtoScript II reverse transcriptase were used to reverse-transcribe TCRbeta-specific cDNA from about 530 ng total RNA. TCRbeta libraries were built with three nested multiplex PCR rounds, a slightly modified ARM-PCR procedure. The first two PCR rounds used multiplex TRBV1-TRBV30 forward primers with a Cbeta reverse primer, each for around 10 cycles. Sample barcodes and Illumina adapters were added in a final 25-cycle PCR using Deep VentR polymerase. Before sequencing, amplicons between 200 and 500 bp were purified from gel using a QIAquick gel extraction kit. An Illumina HiSeq 2500 was used to sequence the TCRbeta amplicons, generating 250-bp paired-end reads. The authors' pipeline ran thus. Quality trimming of reads was performed with Trimmomatic v0.33, and paired reads were merged with FLASH v1.2.11 so that full CDR3 sequences could be recovered. V, D and J germline segments were assigned to the rearranged TCRbeta sequences using MiGEC v1.2.1b. Clonotype statistics and Shannon-Wiener diversity indices were calculated with VDJtools v1.0.0. Except for diversity analysis, only the 250 most abundant clonotypes of each sample were used in subsequent analyses to reduce sampling bias. TCRdb redid the processing of the public reads, applying fastp at Q25 and MiXCR, and retained in-frame beta chains. Merged by CDR3 protein, the rows form single entries marked with the most common genes and DNA. The V and J calls reflect TCRdb's pipeline rather than the authors' work. In this sample the table shows tens of thousands of distinct CDR3 sequences, 70% to 80% of which occur a single time. Around 30% of the sample is held by the ten biggest clonotypes.

Findings and caveats that apply to the study as a whole: Repertoire overlap was found to be higher between tumor regions (mean around 35%) than between tumor-adjacent (around 17%) or tumor-blood (approximately 15%) pairs, consistent with antigen-driven expansion. Only about 7-24% of top clones were present in all five regions of a tumor, suggesting spatial heterogeneity of tumor-infiltrating T cells. With just a handful of patients in the study, the authors point out that the findings should be validated in a larger study. Because the samples were bulk and unsorted, CD4+ and CD8+ T cell repertoires could not be compared. Because sequencing covered only the TCR beta chain and unpaired alpha chains were not captured, true repertoire diversity is likely underestimated. The top 250 clones accounted for a significantly greater share of the repertoire in tumors than in blood (p = 0.039).

The sequencing sample was made of liver tumor tissue from sampling region 3. The sample's cell subset or site label is to be understood as: tumor region T3, left-lateral pole. Recombination connected TRBV19 to TRBJ2-1; TRBD2 fits 9 bases in the junction. The clonotype originates from a man aged 35 to 55 with primary liver carcinoma and hepatitis B virus infection. CDR3 region: CASSFGTSSEQFF. The nucleotide sequence is given as TGTGCCAGTAGTTTCGGGACTAGCAGCGAGCAGTTCTTC.